This T cell receptor (beta chain) was documented in a study of blood T cell repertoires in COVID-19. Study-wide background: COVID-19 samples from acute and convalescent phases originated in the United States, Italy and Spain.

Assay used: immunoSEQ multiplex PCR; TCRdb lists only in-frame clones, some missing. Of around 170,000 clones in the sample, roughly 90% are singletons; the top ten hold approximately 3%. Germline V lookup: CDR1 SGHVS, CDR2 FQNEAQ. V lost 5 bases and J 3 bases, leaving 22 bases between the germline ends. The CDR3 contains 18 residues. The sequence was collected from a man aged 55 to 69 with acute or convalescent COVID-19. Material for sequencing was peripheral blood. The chain is built from TRBV7-8 and TRBJ2-2; TRBD1 is a possible D gene (6 bases). The CDR3 protein is CASSPHPGHNLYTGELFF. The CDR3 DNA sequence: TGTGCCAGCAGCCCTCACCCGGGACACAACCTCTACACCGGGGAGCTGTTTTTT.